The 17 T cell receptor beta chains below come from one sample, sequenced in a study of low-dose radiotherapy and immunotherapy resistance in tumors. TRAV and TRBV primers primed cDNA for both TCRalpha and TCRbeta. TCRs were amplified for 15 to 20 PCR cycles with a constant-region primer and V-primer adapter. TCRdb independently ran MiXCR on the reads; one entry per CDR3 protein. The table includes 7,500 to 10,000 distinct CDR3 sequences, around 79% detected once. The receptors here all came from a human donor with advanced metastatic prostate, ovarian, gallbladder or colorectal cancer (not recorded which). This table probably holds off-target reads from a library built for another chain.

CDR3 coding DNA: TGTGCCTGGAGTGTCTTTCAGGGGTATCGCGAGCAGTACTTC. Amino acids: CAWSVFQGYREQYF. The V gene is TRBV30, the J gene TRBJ2-7, with TRBD1 as a possible D gene (6 bases). CDR3 size: 14 residues. Germline values: CDR1 GTSNPN, CDR2 SVGIG (reference sequence). V was shortened by 0 bases and J by 6 bases, with 15 bases between the two germline ends.

This clonotype was seen once. V gene TRBV5-4 combines with J gene TRBJ2-7; 8 bases are a match to TRBD2. This CDR3 region has 18 residues. V shed 9 bases, J shed 1 base, and the junction held 21 bases outside the gene matches. In germline, CDR1 is SGHNT, CDR2 YYREEE (reference sequence). DNA for the CDR3: TGTGCCACCTCCCCCTCCAGCGGGAGCGACAGTATTTCCTACGAGCAGTACTTC. Encoded protein: CATSPSSGSDSISYEQYF.

The chain is built from TRBV9 and TRBJ2-1; 11 bases map to TRBD2. The CDR3 runs 15 residues. Per the germline V gene, CDR1 is SGDLS and CDR2 is YYNGEE. J lost 4 bases, V lost 0 bases, and 0 bases had no gene match. The CDR3 protein is CASSVGLAGYNEQFF. CDR3 DNA sequence: TGTGCCAGCAGCGTAGGACTAGCGGGGTACAATGAGCAGTTCTTC.

V usage is TRBV29-1 and J usage is TRBJ2-3; no firm D call. V was shortened by 3 bases and J by 0 bases, with 13 bases between the two germline ends. CDR1 and CDR2 from the germline V gene are SQVTM and ANQGSEA. The CDR3 is 15 amino acids. The CDR3, as DNA: TGCAGCGTTGACGGTGGGGTAACTAGCACAGATACGCAGTATTTT. Translated: CSVDGGVTSTDTQYF.

This chain joins TRBV18 and TRBJ1-5; D is possibly TRBD1 (6 bases). Looked up from germline, CDR1 is KGHSH and CDR2 is LQKENI. V lost 4 bases, J lost 1 base, and 11 bases lay in between. This CDR3 has 15 residues. CDR3 sequence: CASSQQGASNQPQHF. CDR3 DNA sequence: TGTGCCAGCTCACAACAGGGTGCGAGCAATCAGCCCCAGCATTTT. Full variable domain (outside the CDR3, taken from reference TRBV18 and TRBJ1-5): NAGVMQNPRHLVRRRGQEARLRCSPMKGHSHVYWYRQLPEEGLKFMVYLQKENIIDESGMPKERFSAEFPKEGPSILRIQQVVRGDSAAYFCASSQQGASNQPQHFGDGTRLSIL.

The J gene is TRBJ1-1, the V gene TRBV28; the D gene is possibly TRBD1 (5 bases). V lost 5 bases, J lost 5 bases, and 18 bases lay in between. CDR1 MDHEN and CDR2 SYDVKM come from the germline V gene. The CDR3 is 15 amino acids. For the CDR3, the DNA is TGTGCCAGCAGTGGGCCAGGAGGGGCGGGAACTGAAGCTTTCTTT. Translating it yields CASSGPGGAGTEAFF.

The J gene is TRBJ1-3, the V gene TRBV14; D remains unclear. Trimming left V 4 bases short and J 0 bases short, with 10 bases between. Germline V gene lookup returns CDR1 SGHDN and CDR2 FVKESK. The CDR3 contains 15 residues. The CDR3 sequence is CASSPSGVSGNTIYF. The CDR3 DNA is TGTGCCAGCAGCCCCTCCGGAGTCTCTGGAAACACCATATATTTT.

This sequence joins TRBV11-1 and TRBJ2-2, with unresolved D. CDR1 SGHAT and CDR2 FQDESV come from the germline V gene (reference sequence). Trimming took off 5 bases at V and 1 base at J, with 11 bases between the two ends. CDR3 size: 15 residues. The CDR3 reads CASSLRWGNTGELFF. The DNA for the CDR3 is TGTGCCAGCAGCCTTCGGTGGGGGAACACCGGGGAGCTGTTTTTT.

V gene TRBV20-1 combines with J gene TRBJ2-7; 7 bases fit TRBD1. With 7 bases clipped from V and 4 bases from J, the junction kept 4 bases outside the gene matches. CDR1 is DFQATT, CDR2 SNEGSKA, per germline (reference sequence). The CDR3 totals 11 residues. CDR3 protein: CSVQGSYEQYF. CDR3 coding DNA: TGCAGTGTACAGGGGTCTTACGAGCAGTACTTC.

This clonotype was seen a single time. This rearrangement joins TRBV5-1 to TRBJ2-2, with D maybe TRBD2 (6 bases). With 0 bases removed from V and 4 bases from J, the gap between germline ends came to 10 bases. The CDR3 spans 15 residues. Germline V CDR1 and CDR2: SGHRS, YFSETQ. The CDR3 loop reads CASSLGDSSTGELFF. CDR3 nucleotides: TGCGCCAGCAGCTTGGGGGACTCTTCCACCGGGGAGCTGTTTTTT.

About this clonotype: At one of its ends the junction is not consistent with the germline gene, which may arise from a read error. This chain connects TRBV28 to TRBJ1-2; 10 nucleotides agree with TRBD1. This CDR3 has 14 amino acids. Per the germline V gene, CDR1 is MDHEN and CDR2 is SYDVKM. CDR3: CASSSRDRGFGYTF. CDR3 nucleotides: TGTGCCAGCAGTTCCCGGGACAGGGGTTTTGGCTACACCTTT.

V and J are TRBV7-9 and TRBJ1-5, with 11 positions matching TRBD1. The CDR3 has 13 amino acids. Trimming took 5 bases from V and 6 from J; bases not matched to a gene: 0. Per the germline V gene, CDR1 is SEHNR and CDR2 is FQNEAQ (reference sequence). The CDR3 DNA reads TGTGCCAGCAGCGGGACAGGGGGTCAGCCCCAGCATTTT. Amino acids: CASSGTGGQPQHF.

This clonotype has more than one count but fewer than ten. J is TRBJ2-1 and V is TRBV20-1; 13 nucleotides line up with TRBD2. The CDR3 runs to 14 residues. V gave up 3 bases and J gave up 6 bases; unmatched junction bases: 2. Germline V CDR1 and CDR2: DFQATT, SNEGSKA (reference sequence). The CDR3 nucleotides are TGCAGTGCTAGTAGGACTAGCGGGGGCAATGAGCAGTTCTTC. This sequence encodes CSASRTSGGNEQFF.

This CDR3 reads CASSQYTQGQGDQPQHF. CDR3 nucleotide sequence: TGCGCCAGCAGCCAATACACTCAGGGACAGGGCGATCAGCCCCAGCATTTT. The genes are TRBV4-1 and TRBJ1-5; 9 positions agree with TRBD1. The germline V gene encodes CDR1 MGHRA and CDR2 YSYEKL. Trimming took 2 bases from V and 5 from J; bases not matched to a gene: 10. The CDR3 totals 17 residues.

The chain couples TRBV11-1 to TRBJ2-2; possibly TRBD1 for D (6 bases). Germline values: CDR1 SGHAT, CDR2 FQDESV (reference sequence). The CDR3 length is 14 residues. V lost 11 bases, J lost 4 bases, and 17 bases lay in between. As DNA, the CDR3 is TGTGCCTGGTCAGGGGCGGTGGGCACCGGGGAGCTGTTTTTT. Translated, it gives CAWSGAVGTGELFF. Using reference TRBV11-1 and TRBJ2-2 for the parts outside the CDR3, the full variable domain is EAEVAQSPRYKITEKSQAVAFWCDPISGHATLYWYRQILGQGPELLVQFQDESVVDDSQLPKDRFSAERLKGVDSTLKIQPAELGDSAMYLCAWSGAVGTGELFFGEGSRLTVL.

V usage is TRBV20-1 and J usage is TRBJ2-3; TRBD2 aligns across 14 bases. CDR3 size: 18 residues. With V trimmed by 3 bases and J by 2 bases, 10 bases remained unmatched. Germline CDR1 and CDR2: DFQATT and SNEGSKA (reference sequence). CDR3 protein: CSARGFPGLAGATDTQYF. In DNA, the CDR3 is TGCAGTGCTAGGGGTTTCCCGGGACTAGCGGGAGCCACAGATACGCAGTATTTT.

The rearrangement links TRBV18 to TRBJ2-7, with 8 nucleotides matching TRBD1. This CDR3 comprises 14 residues. Germline V gene sequence: CDR1 KGHSH, CDR2 LQKENI. V gave up 3 bases and J gave up 6 bases; unmatched junction bases: 7. CDR3 region: CASSPQGARGEQYF. DNA of the CDR3: TGTGCCAGCTCACCTCAGGGGGCGCGAGGCGAGCAGTACTTC.